The 9 T cell receptor beta chains in this list originate from one sample, sequenced in a study of T cells in localized non-small cell lung cancer. Measured with immunoSEQ multiplex PCR; TCRdb has only the in-frame clones, and not every one. The top ten clones hold 27% of a sample with some 15,000 clones, more than 70% of them seen once. This material consisted of peripheral blood mononuclear cells, taken before any cancer treatment. The receptor set was obtained from a male donor aged 60 or older with stage II lung adenocarcinoma.

This rearrangement joins TRBV11-2 to TRBJ2-7, with unresolved D. The CDR3 runs to 14 residues. CDR1 is SGHAT and CDR2 is FQNNGV in the germline V gene. V gave up 5 bases and J gave up 0 bases, with 11 bases separating them. The CDR3: CASSPQTVSYEQYF. The DNA of the CDR3 is TGTGCCAGCAGCCCCCAGACGGTCTCCTACGAGCAGTACTTC.

V usage is TRBV30 and J usage is TRBJ2-3, with 7 bases lining up with TRBD1. Germline CDR1 reads GTSNPN; CDR2 reads SVGIG (reference sequence). The CDR3 has 14 amino acids. With V trimmed by 2 bases and J by 4 bases, 6 bases remained unmatched. The CDR3: CAWSKGGRADTQYF. CDR3 nucleotide sequence: TGTGCCTGGAGTAAAGGGGGCCGGGCAGATACGCAGTATTTT.

The gene calls are TRBV27 and TRBJ1-1; no clear D. CDR1 and CDR2 from the germline V gene are MNHEY and SMNVEV (reference sequence). CDR3 size: 13 residues. The V end lost 5 bases, the J end lost 3 bases, and 10 bases lay between the germline ends. CDR3 sequence: CASSVEQDTEAFF. The DNA for the CDR3 is TGTGCCAGCAGTGTAGAGCAGGACACTGAAGCTTTCTTT.

This sequence joins TRBV11-2 and TRBJ2-1; TRBD2 might be the D (5 bases). The V end was cut by 4 bases, the J end by 0 bases, with 16 bases between. Per the germline V gene, CDR1 is SGHAT and CDR2 is FQNNGV. There are 17 residues in the CDR3. CDR3 region: CASSSEAGLGSYNEQFF. The CDR3 DNA sequence: TGTGCCAGCAGCTCCGAAGCCGGACTCGGCTCCTACAATGAGCAGTTCTTC.

The chain links TRBV25-1 to TRBJ1-1; D gene ambiguous. This CDR3 region has 13 residues. The germline CDR1 and CDR2 sequences are MGHDK and SYGVNS. Trimming took 8 bases from V and 6 from J, leaving 16 bases between them. The CDR3 region has the DNA TGTGCCAGCCAACTGGGTGCGTCACCTGAAGCTTTCTTT. Protein sequence: CASQLGASPEAFF.

This clone came up a few times. The gene calls are TRBV5-1 and TRBJ2-4; 16 bases match TRBD2. CDR3 size: 16 residues. Germline V gene lookup returns CDR1 SGHRS and CDR2 YFSETQ. The ends lost 7 bases at V and 7 bases at J; junction bases unmatched: 8. The CDR3 sequence is CASGAGTSGRANIQYF. CDR3 nucleotide sequence: TGCGCCAGCGGGGCAGGGACTAGCGGGAGGGCGAACATTCAGTACTTC.

The genes are TRBV15 and TRBJ2-3, with D maybe TRBD2 (6 bases). Per the germline V gene, CDR1 is LNHNV and CDR2 is YYDKDF (reference sequence). This CDR3 contains 14 residues. The ends were cut back, 9 bases at V and 2 bases at J, with 15 bases in the middle. The CDR3 DNA reads TGTGCCACAAACCAGGGCGGGATCACAGATACGCAGTATTTT. It is translated as CATNQGGITDTQYF.

V usage is TRBV27 and J usage is TRBJ1-2; D perhaps matches TRBD1 (6 bases). Germline assignment: CDR1 MNHEY and CDR2 SMNVEV (reference sequence). The CDR3 runs 13 residues. V dropped 5 bases and J dropped 8 bases, with 15 bases sitting between them. Here the CDR3 DNA reads TGTGCCAGCAGTCTAGGGGGAAGCTCGGGCTACACCTTC. Amino acid sequence: CASSLGGSSGYTF.

The rearrangement links TRBV18 to TRBJ2-1; D is uncertain. The ends were cut back, 2 bases at V and 2 bases at J, with 10 bases in the middle. Looked up from germline, CDR1 is KGHSH and CDR2 is LQKENI. The CDR3 runs to 15 residues. The CDR3 sequence is CASSPTSLAYNEQFF. CDR3 DNA: TGTGCCAGCTCACCAACTTCCTTGGCCTACAATGAGCAGTTCTTC.